The clone carrying this T cell receptor beta chain was recorded many times. Trimming stripped 4 bases from V and 8 bases from J, with 14 bases between. The CDR3 contains 13 residues. Germline V CDR1 and CDR2: MNHNS, SASEGT. This sample was included in a study of early T cells in non-severe SARS-CoV-2 infection. TCRdb passed the 5' RACE reads through MiXCR, listing each CDR3 protein once. Among about 77,000 distinct CDR3 sequences listed, more than 4% were seen once. The chain is built from TRBV6-1 and TRBJ1-2; weak D call: TRBD1 (5 bases). This sequence originates from an adult who was a healthcare worker with PCR-confirmed SARS-CoV-2 infection or an uninfected control (not recorded which). The source material was whole blood, sampled at baseline. The CDR3 region is CASSGRGKRGYTF. The DNA of the CDR3 is TGTGCCAGCAGTGGGAGGGGAAAGCGCGGCTACACCTTC.